This paragraph reports one T cell receptor (beta chain). Using immunoSEQ multiplex PCR, the repertoire was profiled, and TCRdb retains in-frame clones only, with some absent. The repertoire has roughly 62,000 clones, 84% of them found once; the top ten carry around 2.4%. This CDR3 spans 15 amino acids. Per the germline V gene, CDR1 is MGHDK and CDR2 is SYGVNS. The J segment lost 5 bases and the V segment lost 4 bases, leaving 10 bases of the junction unmatched. These data come from a study of OX40 agonist ivuxolimab in advanced cancers. J is TRBJ1-1 and V is TRBV25-1, with TRBD1 identical over 7 bases. Specimen: CD4+ or CD8+ T cells sorted from blood, collected in a trial of the OX40 agonist ivuxolimab. The receptor was isolated from an adult with an advanced solid tumor such as melanoma, head and neck, liver or kidney cancer. In DNA form, the CDR3 reads TGTGCCAGCAGTGTCAGGGGGATGGGGAAGACTGAAGCTTTCTTT. Translated, it gives CASSVRGMGKTEAFF. The whole variable domain, remainder taken from reference TRBV25-1 and TRBJ1-1, is EADIYQTPRYLVIGTGKKITLECSQTMGHDKMYWYQQDPGMELHLIHYSYGVNSTEKGDLSSESTVSRIRTEHFPLTLESARPSHTSQYLCASSVRGMGKTEAFFGQGTRLTVV.